A selection of T cell receptor beta chains follows, all from one sample in a study of blood T cell repertoires in COVID-19. Measured with immunoSEQ multiplex PCR; TCRdb has only the in-frame clones, and not every one. The sample lists around 60,000 clones; about two thirds were seen once. The sequenced sample consisted of peripheral blood. The origin of the receptors is a woman in her 70s with COVID-19, enrolled during active disease. CDR3s include the opening cysteine and the closing phenylalanine or tryptophan. The D gene is left open where the match is weak. Rows give clone size only sometimes, using once, few, many, or a class for an expanded clone.

j_call: TRBJ2-7; d_call: .; clone_size: once; cdr3_length: 16; v_call: TRBV7-9; cdr3_aa: CASSLGGTCNSYEQYF; cdr3_nt: TGTGCCAGCAGCTTAGGTGGGACATGCAACTCCTACGAGCAGTACTTC
j_call: TRBJ1-3; d_call: TRBD1; clone_size: .; cdr3_length: 17; v_call: TRBV7-8; cdr3_aa: CASSLVGQGAFGNTIYF; cdr3_nt: TGTGCCAGCAGCTTAGTGGGACAGGGGGCTTTTGGAAACACCATATATTTT
j_call: TRBJ1-6; d_call: .; clone_size: .; cdr3_length: 11; v_call: TRBV6-2/TRBV6-3; cdr3_aa: CASSRGSPLHF; cdr3_nt: TGTGCCAGCAGTAGGGGATCACCCCTCCACTTT
j_call: TRBJ2-1; d_call: .; clone_size: .; cdr3_length: 12; v_call: TRBV19; cdr3_aa: CASSIGGTAPFF; cdr3_nt: TGTGCCAGTAGTATTGGAGGGACAGCCCCCTTCTTC
j_call: TRBJ2-3; d_call: TRBD1; clone_size: .; cdr3_length: 16; v_call: TRBV25-1; cdr3_aa: CASSPGQGIGTDTQYF; cdr3_nt: TGTGCCAGCAGTCCGGGACAGGGTATCGGAACAGATACGCAGTATTTT
j_call: TRBJ2-1; d_call: .; clone_size: once; cdr3_length: 15; v_call: TRBV7-9; cdr3_aa: CASSLEGLQYNEQFF; cdr3_nt: TGTGCCAGCAGCTTAGAGGGACTCCAATACAATGAGCAGTTCTTC
j_call: TRBJ2-5; d_call: TRBD2; clone_size: .; cdr3_length: 16; v_call: TRBV24-1; cdr3_aa: CATSDPGTSGRETQYF; cdr3_nt: TGTGCCACCAGTGACCCCGGGACTAGCGGGCGGGAGACCCAGTACTTC
j_call: TRBJ1-2; d_call: .; clone_size: .; cdr3_length: 18; v_call: TRBV11-3; cdr3_aa: CASSPVVSLVWECYGYTF; cdr3_nt: TGTGCCAGCAGCCCGGTGGTCTCATTGGTTTGGGAGTGCTATGGCTACACCTTC
j_call: TRBJ1-5; d_call: .; clone_size: .; cdr3_length: 13; v_call: TRBV7-3; cdr3_aa: CASSPQSNQPQHF; cdr3_nt: TGTGCCAGCAGCCCCCAAAGCAATCAGCCCCAGCATTTT
j_call: TRBJ1-2; d_call: .; clone_size: .; cdr3_length: 13; v_call: TRBV3-1/TRBV3-2; cdr3_aa: CASSQDGRDGYTF; cdr3_nt: TGTGCCAGCAGCCAAGACGGCAGGGATGGCTACACCTTC
j_call: TRBJ1-1; d_call: .; clone_size: few; cdr3_length: 15; v_call: TRBV7-9; cdr3_aa: CASSLVPGVNTEAFF; cdr3_nt: TGTGCCAGCAGCTTAGTCCCAGGCGTGAACACTGAAGCTTTCTTT
j_call: TRBJ1-2; d_call: TRBD1; clone_size: .; cdr3_length: 13; v_call: TRBV27; cdr3_aa: CASRDRGNYGYTF; cdr3_nt: TGTGCCAGCAGGGACAGGGGTAACTATGGCTACACCTTC
j_call: TRBJ1-4; d_call: TRBD1; clone_size: .; cdr3_length: 16; v_call: TRBV29-1; cdr3_aa: CSVERGTGGVNEKLFF; cdr3_nt: TGCAGCGTTGAAAGGGGGACAGGGGGAGTTAATGAAAAACTGTTTTTT
j_call: TRBJ1-2; d_call: TRBD1; clone_size: once; cdr3_length: 16; v_call: TRBV11-2; cdr3_aa: CASSPRAGQGAHGYTF; cdr3_nt: TGTGCCAGCAGCCCCCGGGCGGGACAGGGGGCGCATGGCTACACCTTC
j_call: TRBJ2-1; d_call: TRBD2; clone_size: few; cdr3_length: 15; v_call: TRBV12-5; cdr3_aa: CASGFGGLEHNEQFF; cdr3_nt: TGTGCTAGTGGTTTCGGGGGACTAGAACACAATGAGCAGTTCTTC
j_call: TRBJ1-1; d_call: .; clone_size: few; cdr3_length: 15; v_call: TRBV6-2/TRBV6-3; cdr3_aa: CASSYRRRGLSEAFF; cdr3_nt: TGTGCCAGCAGTTACCGTCGGCGCGGGTTAAGTGAAGCTTTCTTT
j_call: TRBJ2-2; d_call: TRBD2; clone_size: .; cdr3_length: 14; v_call: TRBV10-3; cdr3_aa: CAIGAGGYTGELFF; cdr3_nt: TGTGCCATCGGGGCGGGAGGATACACCGGGGAGCTGTTTTTT
j_call: TRBJ2-1; d_call: TRBD2; clone_size: .; cdr3_length: 15; v_call: TRBV2; cdr3_aa: CASSGGGLIYNEQFF; cdr3_nt: TGTGCCAGCAGTGGTGGGGGACTAATCTACAATGAGCAGTTCTTC
j_call: TRBJ1-2; d_call: TRBD1; clone_size: .; cdr3_length: 13; v_call: TRBV5-4; cdr3_aa: CASSLTGVGGYTF; cdr3_nt: TGTGCCAGCAGCTTGACAGGGGTAGGTGGCTACACCTTC
j_call: TRBJ2-3; d_call: .; clone_size: .; cdr3_length: 16; v_call: TRBV7-2; cdr3_aa: CASSLSDYRSTDTQYF; cdr3_nt: TGTGCCAGCAGCTTATCGGACTACCGAAGCACAGATACGCAGTATTTT
j_call: TRBJ2-5; d_call: .; clone_size: .; cdr3_length: 11; v_call: TRBV5-4; cdr3_aa: CASSFSETQYF; cdr3_nt: TGTGCCAGCAGCTTCTCAGAGACCCAGTACTTC
j_call: TRBJ1-6; d_call: .; clone_size: .; cdr3_length: 16; v_call: TRBV3-1/TRBV3-2; cdr3_aa: CASSQDRHLYNSPLHF; cdr3_nt: TGTGCCAGCAGCCAAGATCGACATCTTTATAATTCACCCCTCCACTTT
j_call: TRBJ1-5; d_call: TRBD1; clone_size: .; cdr3_length: 16; v_call: TRBV29-1; cdr3_aa: CSVKDRGTDSNQPQHF; cdr3_nt: TGCAGCGTCAAGGACAGGGGGACAGATAGCAATCAGCCCCAGCATTTT
j_call: TRBJ2-7; d_call: .; clone_size: many; cdr3_length: 12; v_call: TRBV19; cdr3_aa: CASSAESYEQYF; cdr3_nt: TGTGCCAGTAGTGCCGAGTCCTACGAGCAGTACTTC
j_call: TRBJ2-1; d_call: TRBD1; clone_size: .; cdr3_length: 15; v_call: TRBV6-5; cdr3_aa: CASTPPGQGSDEQFF; cdr3_nt: TGTGCCAGCACCCCCCCAGGACAGGGATCCGATGAGCAGTTCTTC
j_call: TRBJ2-5; d_call: .; clone_size: .; cdr3_length: 17; v_call: TRBV7-6; cdr3_aa: CASSPPLVVGSQETQYF; cdr3_nt: TGTGCCAGCAGCCCCCCCCTAGTAGTAGGGAGCCAAGAGACCCAGTACTTC
j_call: TRBJ1-6; d_call: TRBD1; clone_size: .; cdr3_length: 15; v_call: TRBV5-6; cdr3_aa: CASSGLTGGDSPLHF; cdr3_nt: TGTGCCAGCAGCGGCTTGACAGGGGGCGATTCACCCCTCCACTTT
j_call: TRBJ2-1; d_call: .; clone_size: .; cdr3_length: 13; v_call: TRBV11-2; cdr3_aa: CASSLGPRNEQFF; cdr3_nt: TGTGCCAGCAGCTTAGGCCCGAGGAATGAGCAGTTCTTC
j_call: TRBJ1-6; d_call: TRBD1; clone_size: .; cdr3_length: 17; v_call: TRBV6-2/TRBV6-3; cdr3_aa: CASIPDRVWNINSPLHF; cdr3_nt: TGTGCCAGCATCCCAGACAGGGTGTGGAACATAAATTCACCCCTCCACTTT
j_call: TRBJ2-7; d_call: TRBD2; clone_size: .; cdr3_length: 14; v_call: TRBV5-4; cdr3_aa: CASSNPSGAYEQYF; cdr3_nt: TGTGCCAGCAGCAACCCTAGCGGGGCCTACGAGCAGTACTTC
j_call: TRBJ2-7; d_call: TRBD1; clone_size: .; cdr3_length: 14; v_call: TRBV5-1; cdr3_aa: CASSPGTDSYEQYF; cdr3_nt: TGCGCCAGCAGCCCCGGGACAGACAGCTACGAGCAGTACTTC
j_call: TRBJ2-2; d_call: TRBD2; clone_size: .; cdr3_length: 14; v_call: TRBV19; cdr3_aa: CASSVGLAGGELFF; cdr3_nt: TGTGCCAGTAGTGTGGGACTAGCGGGAGGGGAGCTGTTTTTT
j_call: TRBJ2-4; d_call: TRBD1; clone_size: few; cdr3_length: 18; v_call: TRBV7-3; cdr3_aa: CASSPGPGQGSAKNIQYF; cdr3_nt: TGTGCCAGCAGCCCCGGGCCGGGACAGGGATCGGCCAAAAACATTCAGTACTTC
j_call: TRBJ2-3; d_call: .; clone_size: once; cdr3_length: 14; v_call: TRBV12-5; cdr3_aa: CASAPAGLTDTQYF; cdr3_nt: TGTGCTAGTGCCCCCGCGGGCCTCACAGATACGCAGTATTTT
j_call: TRBJ2-2; d_call: .; clone_size: .; cdr3_length: 15; v_call: TRBV5-6; cdr3_aa: CASSTLTLNTGELFF; cdr3_nt: TGTGCCAGCAGCACCCTTACTCTGAACACCGGGGAGCTGTTTTTT
j_call: TRBJ1-1; d_call: .; clone_size: .; cdr3_length: 13; v_call: TRBV5-5; cdr3_aa: CASSPWGGTEAFF; cdr3_nt: TGTGCCAGCAGCCCCTGGGGGGGGACTGAAGCTTTCTTT
j_call: TRBJ2-1; d_call: TRBD2; clone_size: .; cdr3_length: 16; v_call: TRBV11-3; cdr3_aa: CASSPGTSGKYNEQFF; cdr3_nt: TGTGCCAGCAGCCCCGGGACTAGCGGGAAGTACAATGAGCAGTTCTTC
j_call: TRBJ2-4; d_call: TRBD2; clone_size: .; cdr3_length: 16; v_call: TRBV19; cdr3_aa: CASSTPRGGRAPIQYF; cdr3_nt: TGTGCCAGTAGTACCCCCAGGGGCGGGAGGGCCCCGATTCAGTACTTC
j_call: TRBJ2-3; d_call: .; clone_size: once; cdr3_length: 15; v_call: TRBV10-3; cdr3_aa: CAISESRGRPDTQYF; cdr3_nt: TGTGCCATCAGTGAGTCGCGGGGCCGTCCAGATACGCAGTATTTT
j_call: TRBJ2-1; d_call: .; clone_size: .; cdr3_length: 15; v_call: TRBV9; cdr3_aa: CASSVVPGGGYEQFF; cdr3_nt: TGTGCCAGCAGCGTAGTGCCGGGGGGCGGCTATGAGCAGTTCTTC
j_call: TRBJ1-5; d_call: .; clone_size: .; cdr3_length: 15; v_call: TRBV15; cdr3_aa: CATSRTQGSNQPQHF; cdr3_nt: TGTGCCACCAGCAGAACTCAGGGTAGCAATCAGCCCCAGCATTTT
j_call: TRBJ2-3; d_call: TRBD2; clone_size: .; cdr3_length: 16; v_call: TRBV19; cdr3_aa: CASSGRLAGETDTQYF; cdr3_nt: TGTGCCAGTAGTGGGCGACTAGCGGGAGAAACAGATACGCAGTATTTT
j_call: TRBJ2-5; d_call: .; clone_size: .; cdr3_length: 14; v_call: TRBV19; cdr3_aa: CASSKRQLQETQYF; cdr3_nt: TGTGCCAGTAGTAAACGACAGTTACAAGAGACCCAGTACTTC
j_call: TRBJ2-1; d_call: TRBD2; clone_size: few; cdr3_length: 14; v_call: TRBV19; cdr3_aa: CASTLGGRINEQFF; cdr3_nt: TGTGCCAGTACCTTGGGCGGGAGAATCAATGAGCAGTTCTTC
j_call: TRBJ1-4; d_call: TRBD1; clone_size: .; cdr3_length: 14; v_call: TRBV5-4; cdr3_aa: CASSLDRGREKLFF; cdr3_nt: TGTGCCAGCAGCTTGGACAGGGGGCGAGAAAAACTGTTTTTT
j_call: TRBJ2-2; d_call: TRBD2; clone_size: once; cdr3_length: 16; v_call: TRBV2; cdr3_aa: CASTSGGKRNTGELFF; cdr3_nt: TGTGCCAGCACTTCGGGGGGGAAGCGAAACACCGGGGAGCTGTTTTTT
j_call: TRBJ1-3; d_call: .; clone_size: .; cdr3_length: 11; v_call: TRBV29-1; cdr3_aa: CSVDFGNTIYF; cdr3_nt: TGCAGCGTCGACTTCGGAAACACCATATATTTT
j_call: TRBJ2-1; d_call: TRBD2; clone_size: .; cdr3_length: 15; v_call: TRBV19; cdr3_aa: CASSMGGGASDEQFF; cdr3_nt: TGTGCCAGTAGTATGGGCGGGGGGGCCTCAGATGAGCAGTTCTTC
j_call: TRBJ2-1; d_call: TRBD1; clone_size: once; cdr3_length: 15; v_call: TRBV5-6; cdr3_aa: CASSLVGQGRNEQFF; cdr3_nt: TGTGCCAGCAGCTTGGTGGGACAGGGTAGAAATGAGCAGTTCTTC
j_call: TRBJ1-1; d_call: TRBD1; clone_size: once; cdr3_length: 14; v_call: TRBV7-2; cdr3_aa: CASTLGPGGTEAFF; cdr3_nt: TGTGCCAGCACCTTAGGGCCAGGGGGCACTGAAGCTTTCTTT
j_call: TRBJ2-3; d_call: .; clone_size: once; cdr3_length: 16; v_call: TRBV20-1; cdr3_aa: CSASLPGAGGTDTQYF; cdr3_nt: TGCAGTGCTAGTCTTCCAGGGGCGGGCGGAACAGATACGCAGTATTTT
j_call: TRBJ1-5; d_call: TRBD1; clone_size: .; cdr3_length: 16; v_call: TRBV18; cdr3_aa: CASSRGTGASNQPQHF; cdr3_nt: TGTGCCAGCTCACGGGGGACAGGGGCGTCCAATCAGCCCCAGCATTTT